The entry below describes one TCR beta chain. The data were taken from a study of cytotoxic CD8 clonotypes in ibrutinib-treated CLL. Some clones are missing from TCRdb's copy, which holds only in-frame ones; the method was immunoSEQ multiplex PCR. The sample comprises 95,000 to 100,000 clones, around 80% of which are singletons, and about 34% rests with the top ten. Trimming took 6 bases from V and 3 from J, leaving 12 bases between them. Per the germline V gene, CDR1 is SNHLY and CDR2 is FYNNEI. The CDR3 has 13 amino acids. The chain combines TRBV2 with TRBJ2-7, with D possibly matching TRBD1 (6 bases). The TCR comes from a human donor with chronic lymphocytic leukemia. Material: PBMCs, obtained after 12 months of ibrutinib treatment. The DNA of the CDR3 is TGTGCCAGCAGGAATACAGGGAACTACGAGCAGTACTTC. Amino acids: CASRNTGNYEQYF.